This T cell receptor (beta chain) comes out of a study of Ad26.COV2.S vaccination and SARS-CoV-2 variants. Study summary: It was the COV1001 Ad26.COV2.S trial arm that included the donor. Intramuscularly, Ad26.COV2.S was given either once or twice, 56 days apart.

Treatment meaning: over 15 received Ad26.COV2.S at low or high dose, single or two shots; roughly five received placebo; per-sample allocation not given. Each sample was drawn 63 days after the first injection (of vaccine or placebo). Its platform was an Ad26 vector, and its expressed antigen was Wuhan-strain SARS-CoV-2 spike. Measured with immunoSEQ multiplex PCR; TCRdb has only the in-frame clones, and not every one. The table records about 280,000 clones, approximately 89% of them present only once. Source: peripheral blood, taken in a trial of Ad26.COV2.S vaccine versus placebo. The TCR originated in a person aged 18-60 years who received the Ad26.COV2.S COVID-19 vaccine or a placebo.

The CDR3 nucleotides are TGTGCCAGCAGCTTCGGGTGGCGGGGGTCACACAATGAGCAGTTCTTC. This encodes CASSFGWRGSHNEQFF. This chain connects TRBV7-3 to TRBJ2-1, with 7 bases that match TRBD2. Germline V CDR1 and CDR2: SGHTA, FQGTGA. With 3 bases clipped from V and 5 bases from J, the junction kept 10 bases outside the gene matches. This CDR3 comprises 16 residues.